Listed below are T cell receptor beta chains from one sample, sequenced in a study of shared clonotypes between healthy human individuals. Sequencing was performed with immunoSEQ multiplex PCR; in TCRdb, only in-frame clones are kept and a portion is missing. The table shows approximately 940,000 clones, with 60% to 85% occurring only once. The sequenced sample consisted of memory CD4+ T cells sorted from blood. The source is a man aged 18 to 30 in good health. Both conserved end residues are part of each CDR3.

v_call: TRBV2; j_call: TRBJ2-5; cdr3_aa: CASTLGGGETQYF
v_call: TRBV10-2; j_call: TRBJ2-6; cdr3_aa: CASSGRTVSGANVLTF
v_call: TRBV5-1; j_call: TRBJ2-3; cdr3_aa: CASRGADTQYF
v_call: TRBV18; j_call: TRBJ1-5; cdr3_aa: CASSPFGQSNQPQHF
v_call: TRBV28; j_call: TRBJ2-7; cdr3_aa: CASSSSRVLSYEQYF
v_call: TRBV4-1; j_call: TRBJ1-1; cdr3_aa: CASSQDSVRNTEAFF
v_call: TRBV7-2; j_call: TRBJ1-2; cdr3_aa: CASSPVWASTNYGYTF
v_call: TRBV30; j_call: TRBJ1-1; cdr3_aa: CAWSPDRADTEAFF
v_call: TRBV6-1; j_call: TRBJ1-1; cdr3_aa: CASRRLSNTEAFF
v_call: TRBV9; j_call: TRBJ2-5; cdr3_aa: CASSTHLQETQYF
v_call: TRBV5-1; j_call: TRBJ1-3; cdr3_aa: CASSSGGTGNTIYF
v_call: TRBV19; j_call: TRBJ1-5; cdr3_aa: CASSFRDGVGPQHF
v_call: TRBV9; j_call: TRBJ2-2; cdr3_aa: CASRETAGYTGELFF
v_call: TRBV19; j_call: TRBJ1-6; cdr3_aa: CASSNDRLDSPLHF
v_call: TRBV7-8; j_call: TRBJ2-2; cdr3_aa: CASSLRSGNTGELFF
v_call: TRBV11-2; j_call: TRBJ1-1; cdr3_aa: CASSDTGTTEAFF
v_call: TRBV7-2; j_call: TRBJ2-7; cdr3_aa: CASSLSYEQYF
v_call: TRBV18; j_call: TRBJ1-4; cdr3_aa: CASSPPGQVNEKLFF
v_call: TRBV5-3; j_call: TRBJ2-1; cdr3_aa: CARSSEPLAGANEQFF
v_call: TRBV2; j_call: TRBJ1-1; cdr3_aa: CASSDEGARTEAFF
v_call: TRBV5-6; j_call: TRBJ2-7; cdr3_aa: CASSSRGYEQYF
v_call: TRBV4-1; j_call: TRBJ1-1; cdr3_aa: CASSLPGQYTEAFF
v_call: TRBV10-2; j_call: TRBJ1-2; cdr3_aa: CASSPDRGYYGYTF
v_call: TRBV7-3; j_call: TRBJ1-2; cdr3_aa: CASSVGEGRGYTF
v_call: TRBV4-3; j_call: TRBJ2-1; cdr3_aa: CASSQALAGANEQFF
v_call: TRBV28; j_call: TRBJ1-5; cdr3_aa: CASTVIAGMAHF
v_call: TRBV6-5; j_call: TRBJ2-7; cdr3_aa: CASSYRQGYEQYF